The following is a T cell receptor beta chain sequence with its context. Its cognate antigen is unknown. The authors processed graft tissue to release intraepithelial and lamina propria lymphocytes. This entry is derived from a study of graft-versus-host responses after intestinal transplantation. General study results and limits: The recipient marrow held GvH clones, and some of them showed up first in ileum or blood.

This table comes from immunoSEQ multiplex PCR, and its TCRdb copy is limited to in-frame clones, with some not included. Of about 17,000 clones listed, 79% are singletons. The CDR3 has 13 amino acids. V lost 3 bases and J lost 3, with 8 bases in between. Germline V gene sequence: CDR1 SNHLY, CDR2 FYNNEI. The sample here was ileum tissue, taken approximately 450 days after intestinal transplant. The V call is TRBV2, the J call TRBJ1-1; a weak D match, TRBD1 (5 bases). This receptor was taken from a human patient who received an intestinal transplant, so some T cells may come from the graft donor. This CDR3 is CASSDEGDTEAFF. The CDR3 nucleotides read TGTGCCAGCAGTGATGAAGGGGACACTGAAGCTTTCTTT.